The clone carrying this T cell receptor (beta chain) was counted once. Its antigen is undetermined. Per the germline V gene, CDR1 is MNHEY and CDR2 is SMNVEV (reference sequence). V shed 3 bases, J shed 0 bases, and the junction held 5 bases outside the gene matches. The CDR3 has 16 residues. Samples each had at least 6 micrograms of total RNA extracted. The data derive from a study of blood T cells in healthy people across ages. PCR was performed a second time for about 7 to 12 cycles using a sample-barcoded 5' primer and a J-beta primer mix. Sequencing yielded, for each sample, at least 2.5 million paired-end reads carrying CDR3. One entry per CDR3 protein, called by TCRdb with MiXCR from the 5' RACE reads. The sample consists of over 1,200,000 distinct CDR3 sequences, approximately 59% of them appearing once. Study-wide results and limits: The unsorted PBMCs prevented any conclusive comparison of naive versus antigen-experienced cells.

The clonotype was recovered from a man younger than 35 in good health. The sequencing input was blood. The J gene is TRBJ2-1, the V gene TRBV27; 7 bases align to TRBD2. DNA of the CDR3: TGTGCCAGCAGTTTTCGCGGGGGTAGCTCCTACAATGAGCAGTTCTTC. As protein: CASSFRGGSSYNEQFF.